The 19 T cell receptor beta chains below were found in one sample sequenced in a study of follicular helper T cells after annual influenza vaccination (dated by TCRdb to about 2017). Libraries were built with the immunoSEQ multiplex PCR assay. TCRdb mirrors the immuneACCESS table, restricted to in-frame sequences. Some clones are absent from its copies; in checked studies, under half trace to an unresolved V gene, and the reason for the others is unknown. Recorded for this sample are 12,000 to 15,000 clones; approximately 84% of them occurred a single time. 1.3% of the sample is in the top ten clones. The intended sense of this specimen's time point label: 2014-2015 season, 7 days after vaccination. The sequencing used CXCR5+ CD38- circulating T follicular helper cells from blood, collected 7 days after influenza vaccination. Per the publication, the cell subset or site label means: circulating Tfh, non-naive CD4+CXCR5+PD-1+ (ICOS+CD38+ or ICOS-CD38-). These TCRs come from an adult who received the influenza vaccine.

This chain uses TRBV28 with TRBJ1-2; 7 bases agree with TRBD1. After removal of 7 bases from V and 8 bases from J, the junction contained 13 bases not matched to a gene. Per the germline V gene, CDR1 is MDHEN and CDR2 is SYDVKM. The CDR3 totals 14 residues. CDR3 sequence: CASTGTAGWDGYTF. Written as DNA, the CDR3 is TGTGCCAGCACCGGGACAGCAGGGTGGGACGGCTACACCTTC.

Only a few counts were recorded for this clone. The CDR3 here is CASSTSGRGSYEQYF. CDR3 coding DNA: TGTGCCAGTAGCACTAGCGGGAGAGGGTCCTACGAGCAGTACTTC. V usage is TRBV19 and J usage is TRBJ2-7; 11 bases agree with TRBD2. Germline values: CDR1 LNHDA, CDR2 SQIVND (reference sequence). The CDR3 runs to 15 residues. V lost 6 bases, J lost 1 base, and 5 bases stayed unmatched.

The chain has TRBV2 and TRBJ2-3, with TRBD2 as a possible D gene (5 bases). V was pared by 7 bases and J by 5 bases, with 7 bases between. Germline V CDR1 and CDR2: SNHLY, FYNNEI. The CDR3 runs to 11 residues. CDR3 sequence (DNA): TGTGCCAGCAAAGAGGGAGATACGCAGTATTTT. Its translation is CASKEGDTQYF.

The rearrangement joins TRBV11-3 to TRBJ2-1, with D maybe TRBD1 (6 bases). With 1 base removed from V and 7 bases from J, the gap between germline ends came to 17 bases. The germline CDR1 and CDR2 sequences are SGHNT and YENEEA. The CDR3 contains 16 residues. The CDR3 spells CASSLVGIGRGNEQFF. DNA of the CDR3: TGTGCCAGCAGCTTAGTCGGGATCGGCAGGGGAAATGAGCAGTTCTTC.

As for this clone: Other DNA variants within this sample encode the same CDR3. The chain carries TRBV27 and TRBJ1-1; D gene uncertain. Germline-derived CDR1 and CDR2 are MNHEY and SMNVEV (reference sequence). Trimming pared 6 bases from V and 1 base from J, leaving 15 bases between. The CDR3 has 15 amino acids. This CDR3 reads CASSPPTSQNTEAFF. The CDR3 DNA is TGTGCCAGCAGCCCCCCGACAAGCCAGAACACTGAAGCTTTCTTT.

The V call is TRBV5-1, the J call TRBJ1-4; D remains unclear. The better agreement between TRBJ2-2 and the DNA end casts doubt on the J call. The CDR3 consists of 12 residues. The germline V gene has CDR1 SGHRS and CDR2 YFSETQ. The CDR3 nucleotides are TGCGCCAGCAGCTTGAATGGGGAGGAGCTGTTTTTT. Its translation: CASSLNGEELFF.

This chain uses TRBV10-3 with TRBJ1-2, with no clear D. The germline V gene encodes CDR1 ENHRY and CDR2 SYGVKD. The CDR3 totals 11 residues. V was pared by 8 bases and J by 8 bases, with 12 bases between. CDR3 protein: CAIGGGSGYTF. DNA for the CDR3: TGTGCCATCGGTGGAGGGAGCGGCTACACCTTC.

The count of this clone is one. In the same sample, other DNA sequences code for this CDR3. The genes are TRBV18 and TRBJ1-1; D remains ambiguous. V was clipped by 1 base and J by 7 bases, with 10 bases between them. The CDR3 is 13 amino acids. Germline-derived CDR1 and CDR2 are KGHSH and LQKENI. CDR3 protein: CASSPLDNLEAFF. The DNA of the CDR3 is TGTGCCAGCTCACCACTCGACAACCTTGAAGCTTTCTTT.

The chain links TRBV2 to TRBJ2-7, with 12 bases that match TRBD1. V was pared by 6 bases and J by 2 bases, with 5 bases of the junction left unmatched. This CDR3 is 15 amino acids long. CDR1 SNHLY and CDR2 FYNNEI come from the germline V gene. The CDR3 loop reads CASRHRDRGPYEQYF. The CDR3 DNA follows: TGTGCCAGCAGACACCGGGACAGGGGGCCCTACGAGCAGTACTTC.

The CDR3 DNA is TGTGCCAGCAGCCCAAACACCGGGGAGCTGTTTTTT. Its protein is CASSPNTGELFF. V is TRBV11-1 and J is TRBJ2-2; D is ambiguous. CDR1 SGHAT and CDR2 FQDESV come from the germline V gene (reference sequence). This CDR3 spans 12 amino acids. V lost 5 bases and J lost 2, with 3 bases in between.

As regards this clone: A read error may produce the germline difference seen at one junction end. The CDR3 DNA reads as TGTGCCAGTAGCACTAGGACAGTTTCTAGCAGTCAGCCCCAGCATTTT. Protein product: CASSTRTVSSSQPQHF. V is TRBV19 and J is TRBJ1-5; a weak D match, TRBD1 (6 bases). In germline, CDR1 is LNHDA, CDR2 SQIVND (reference sequence). The CDR3 is made up of 16 amino acids.

The chain has TRBV2 and TRBJ2-5; 9 bases are a match to TRBD1. Germline assignment: CDR1 SNHLY and CDR2 FYNNEI. This CDR3 region has 14 residues. V lost 4 bases to trimming and J lost 5 bases; unmatched junction nucleotides: 5. Written as DNA, the CDR3 is TGTGCCAGCAGTGCTCGGACAGGGGTGGAGACCCAGTACTTC. Translating it yields CASSARTGVETQYF.

This clone has a single count. CDR3 nucleotides: TGTGCCGGCACCCGAACGGGTCTCGAGCAGTACTTC. Translation: CAGTRTGLEQYF. The rearrangement links TRBV6-6 to TRBJ2-7, with D unresolved. Germline V gene sequence: CDR1 MNHNY, CDR2 SVGAGI (reference sequence). CDR3 length equals 12 residues. Trimming took off 11 bases at V and 6 bases at J, with 17 bases between the two ends.

The chain uses TRBV10-1 and TRBJ2-4, with TRBD2 matching 10 bases. J gave up 2 bases and V 9 bases, and 7 bases lay outside the gene matches. Germline V CDR1 and CDR2: WNHNN, SYGVQD (reference sequence). The CDR3 loop spans 15 amino acids. The CDR3 DNA is TGCGCCAGTCAGAAGCGGGAGGGCCCCAAAAACATTCAGTACTTC. Protein product: CASQKREGPKNIQYF.

The rearrangement uses TRBV27 and TRBJ2-2; 8 bases fit TRBD2. Per the germline V gene, CDR1 is MNHEY and CDR2 is SMNVEV (reference sequence). V lost 4 bases and J lost 4; bases outside the gene matches: 5. The CDR3 has 15 amino acids. The CDR3 sequence: CASSSLRGVTGELFF. DNA of the CDR3: TGTGCCAGCAGTTCCTTGCGGGGGGTCACCGGGGAGCTGTTTTTT.

V usage is TRBV6-5 and J usage is TRBJ2-5, with D possibly being TRBD2 (5 bases). Germline V gene sequence: CDR1 MNHEY, CDR2 SVGAGI. Trimming stripped 2 bases from V and 6 bases from J, with 10 bases between. This CDR3 spans 13 amino acids. The CDR3 nucleotides are TGTGCCAGCAGTTACCAAAGCGGTCAGACCCAGTACTTC. This encodes CASSYQSGQTQYF.

This clone has only one observation. The V and J genes are TRBV5-4 and TRBJ2-1, with D possibly matching TRBD2 (6 bases). Germline loops: CDR1 SGHNT, CDR2 YYREEE (reference sequence). The CDR3 totals 13 residues. DNA of the CDR3: TGTGTACTCGGGCTGCGGGGTTACAATGAGCAGTTCTTC. Its protein product is CVLGLRGYNEQFF.

The table lists this clone with a count of one. This chain uses TRBV6-5 with TRBJ2-3; 7 bases map to TRBD1. Per the germline V gene, CDR1 is MNHEY and CDR2 is SVGAGI. Trimming at V came to 4 bases and at J to 3 bases, leaving 4 bases not matched to a gene. The CDR3 covers 14 residues. CDR3 in DNA: TGTGCCAGCAGTTCCAAGACAGGGACAGATACGCAGTATTTT. Its protein is CASSSKTGTDTQYF.

This sequence joins TRBV6-1 and TRBJ1-5; no reliable D call. The V and J ends lost 2 bases and 8 bases respectively, with 16 bases between them. This CDR3 is 15 amino acids long. Germline assignment: CDR1 MNHNS and CDR2 SASEGT. CDR3 residues: CASSEISGMREPQHF. The CDR3, as DNA: TGTGCCAGCAGTGAAATCTCTGGTATGCGGGAGCCCCAGCATTTT.